Listed here are 23 T cell receptor beta chains from one sample, sequenced in a study of blood T cell repertoires in COVID-19. Method: immunoSEQ multiplex PCR; TCRdb's copy keeps in-frame clones and lacks some. The sample includes about 410,000 clones, about 91% of them seen just once. The material sequenced was peripheral blood. The receptor source for this set is a woman in her thirties or forties with COVID-19, enrolled during active disease.

This clone has only one observation. The CDR3 DNA follows: TGCGCCAGCAGCCCTAATGTCGGTTCTCAAGAGACCCAGTACTTC. Translation gives CASSPNVGSQETQYF. V gene TRBV5-1 combines with J gene TRBJ2-5; D not certain. The CDR3 covers 15 residues. CDR1 SGHRS and CDR2 YFSETQ come from the germline V gene. V lost 4 bases and J lost 2, with 15 bases in between.

V and J are TRBV11-1 and TRBJ2-7, with a tentative D call TRBD1 (6 bases). CDR3 length: 14 residues. Germline-derived CDR1 and CDR2 are SGHAT and FQDESV (reference sequence). V dropped 4 bases and J dropped 0 bases, with 10 bases sitting between them. In DNA form, the CDR3 reads TGTGCCAGCAGCTGGACGGACAGCTCCTACGAGCAGTACTTC. Translated, it gives CASSWTDSSYEQYF.

This clone was recorded a few times. V and J are TRBV19 and TRBJ2-1; maybe TRBD1 (6 bases). The CDR3 length is 13 residues. Germline-derived CDR1 and CDR2 are LNHDA and SQIVND (reference sequence). V was clipped by 7 bases and J by 10 bases, with 17 bases between them. Here the CDR3 reads CASTPTGQFEQFF. The DNA of the CDR3 is TGTGCCAGTACCCCAACCGGACAGTTCGAGCAGTTCTTC.

The sample holds a few counts of this clone. This chain joins TRBV5-6 and TRBJ1-4, with 8 nucleotides matching TRBD1. From germline, CDR1 is SGHDT and CDR2 YYEEEE. This CDR3 has 14 amino acids. J gave up 5 bases and V 0 bases, and 0 bases lay outside the gene matches. CDR3 loop: CASSLDRGNEKLFF. The CDR3 nucleotides are TGTGCCAGCAGCTTGGACAGGGGGAATGAAAAACTGTTTTTT. Supplemented by reference TRBV5-6 and TRBJ1-4, the full variable domain reads DAGVTQSPTHLIKTRGQQVTLRCSPKSGHDTVSWYQQALGQGPQFIFQYYEEEERQRGNFPDRFSGHQFPNYSSELNVNALLLGDSALYLCASSLDRGNEKLFFGSGTQLSVL.

In DNA, the CDR3 is TGCGCCAGCAGCCAGCCGATGGATAGCGTTACGCAGTATTTT. As protein: CASSQPMDSVTQYF. V and J are TRBV4-1 and TRBJ2-3; D may be TRBD2 (5 bases). Between the trimmed V and J ends, which lost 3 bases and 8 bases, there was a span of 15 bases. Germline CDR1 is MGHRA and CDR2 is YSYEKL. The CDR3 sequence is 14 residues long.

The chain recombines TRBV18 with TRBJ2-2; D is undetermined. The CDR3 runs 13 residues. Deletions cut 3 bases from V and 3 bases from J, with 5 bases between. Germline V gene data show CDR1 as KGHSH and CDR2 as LQKENI. The CDR3 loop reads CASSPLDTGELFF. The CDR3 DNA follows: TGTGCCAGCTCACCTCTCGACACCGGGGAGCTGTTTTTT.

The V and J genes are TRBV27 and TRBJ1-1; TRBD1 agrees at 7 bases. The CDR3 has 15 residues. V lost 3 bases and J lost 3; bases outside the gene matches: 7. CDR1 and CDR2 from the germline V gene are MNHEY and SMNVEV (reference sequence). CDR3 nucleotides: TGTGCCAGCAGTTTTTTATACAGGGGTGACACTGAAGCTTTCTTT. Its protein product is CASSFLYRGDTEAFF.

This chain joins TRBV11-2 and TRBJ1-4; weak D call: TRBD1 (5 bases). Germline-derived CDR1 and CDR2 are SGHAT and FQNNGV. This CDR3 contains 14 residues. V was clipped by 2 bases and J by 5 bases, with 9 bases between them. This CDR3 reads CASSLRSGNEKLFF. The CDR3 nucleotides are TGTGCCAGCAGCTTACGGTCAGGGAATGAAAAACTGTTTTTT.

The chain is built from TRBV2 and TRBJ2-3; D may be TRBD1 (6 bases). CDR3 length: 16 residues. With 6 bases removed from V and 2 bases from J, the gap between germline ends came to 18 bases. Germline values: CDR1 SNHLY, CDR2 FYNNEI. CDR3 sequence: CASSPVDRRYTDTQYF. The CDR3 nucleotides are TGTGCCAGCAGCCCGGTCGACAGGCGATACACAGATACGCAGTATTTT.

J is TRBJ1-5 and V is TRBV28; TRBD1 is a possible D gene (5 bases). Germline V CDR1 and CDR2: MDHEN, SYDVKM. The CDR3 loop spans 15 amino acids. With 3 bases removed from V and 4 bases from J, the gap between germline ends came to 13 bases. CDR3 DNA: TGTGCCAGCAGTTTTCAAAGGGGTTTTAATCAGCCCCAGCATTTT. Protein: CASSFQRGFNQPQHF.

The J gene is TRBJ1-6, the V gene TRBV3-1 (or the pseudogene TRBV3-2); possible D gene TRBD1, 5 bases. CDR1 and CDR2 (germline): LGHDT, YNNKEL (reference sequence). V gave up 3 bases and J gave up 9 bases, with 12 bases separating them. The CDR3 length is 14 residues. The CDR3 loop is CASSQAGFGSPLHF. The CDR3, as DNA: TGTGCCAGCAGCCAGGCAGGGTTCGGTTCACCCCTCCACTTT.

The CDR3 sequence is CAWRTQGEEKLFF. The DNA of the CDR3 is TGTGCCTGGAGGACTCAGGGGGAAGAAAAACTGTTTTTT. V is TRBV30 and J is TRBJ1-4, with 7 nucleotides matching TRBD1. This CDR3 region has 13 residues. The germline V gene encodes CDR1 GTSNPN and CDR2 SVGIG (reference sequence). The V and J ends lost 3 bases and 8 bases, in that order; junction bases with no gene match: 6.

This chain joins TRBV4-3 and TRBJ1-6; TRBD1 might be the D (5 bases). CDR1 LGHNA and CDR2 YSLEER come from the germline V gene. The CDR3 spans 14 residues. V was clipped by 2 bases and J by 6 bases, with 8 bases between them. The chain's CDR3 is CASSQTGFNSPLHF. The CDR3, as DNA: TGCGCCAGCAGCCAAACAGGCTTTAATTCACCCCTCCACTTT.

The chain couples TRBV11-2 to TRBJ2-5; a possible D gene is TRBD2 (6 bases). The germline gives CDR1 SGHAT, CDR2 FQNNGV. This CDR3 region has 16 residues. V lost 2 bases and J lost 5, with 18 bases in between. The CDR3 DNA reads TGTGCCAGCAGCTTATGGCGGGACCCGGTCAGGGAGACCCAGTACTTC. Translated, it gives CASSLWRDPVRETQYF. Full variable domain (outside the CDR3, taken from reference TRBV11-2 and TRBJ2-5): EAGVAQSPRYKIIEKRQSVAFWCNPISGHATLYWYQQILGQGPKLLIQFQNNGVVDDSQLPKDRFSAERLKGVDSTLKIQPAKLEDSAVYLCASSLWRDPVRETQYFGPGTRLLVL.

The CDR3 bases are TGTGCCAGCGGGCCCTCTGGAAACACCATATATTTT. Protein sequence: CASGPSGNTIYF. The chain links TRBV12-3 or TRBV12-4 to TRBJ1-3; D unresolved. The CDR3 length is 12 residues. The V and J ends lost 8 bases and 0 bases respectively, with 5 bases between them.

The rearrangement joins TRBV25-1 to TRBJ1-2, with 7 bases fitting TRBD1. The CDR3 is 16 amino acids. The germline V gene has CDR1 MGHDK and CDR2 SYGVNS. The V and J ends lost 3 bases and 0 bases, in that order; junction bases with no gene match: 7. The CDR3, as DNA: TGTGCCAGCAGTGATCTTGGGACAGCGACTAACTATGGCTACACCTTC. It translates to CASSDLGTATNYGYTF.

This chain links TRBV2 with TRBJ1-1; D might be TRBD1 (6 bases). Germline CDR1 is SNHLY and CDR2 is FYNNEI. The V end lost 3 bases, the J end lost 7 bases, and 9 bases lay between the germline ends. The CDR3 runs 12 residues. CDR3 in amino acids: CASSDRGGEAFF. CDR3 in DNA: TGTGCCAGCAGTGACAGGGGCGGTGAAGCTTTCTTT.

The J gene is TRBJ2-1, the V gene TRBV19, with 9 bases matching TRBD2. The CDR3 loop spans 15 amino acids. Trimming took 4 bases from V and 6 from J; bases not matched to a gene: 7. In germline, CDR1 is LNHDA, CDR2 SQIVND (reference sequence). This CDR3 is CASSSGRAASNEQFF. CDR3 DNA: TGTGCCAGTAGTAGCGGGAGGGCCGCGAGCAATGAGCAGTTCTTC.

The genes are TRBV7-8 and TRBJ2-3; no definite D call. The CDR3 length is 12 residues. V was pared by 6 bases and J by 4 bases, with 8 bases between. The V gene's germline CDR1 is SGHVS and CDR2 FQNEAQ. CDR3 sequence (DNA): TGTGCCAGCAGGCCGAGGCCAGATACGCAGTATTTT. Encoded protein: CASRPRPDTQYF.

This chain uses TRBV19 with TRBJ2-7, with 8 bases that match TRBD1. This CDR3 is 14 amino acids long. The trim removed 6 bases at V and 1 base at J, leaving 5 bases unmatched. From germline, CDR1 is LNHDA and CDR2 SQIVND (reference sequence). CDR3 region: CASSFRDRSYEQYF. DNA for the CDR3: TGTGCCAGTAGCTTCCGGGACAGGTCCTACGAGCAGTACTTC. Full variable domain (rest looked up from reference TRBV19 and TRBJ2-7): DGGITQSPKYLFRKEGQNVTLSCEQNLNHDAMYWYRQDPGQGLRLIYYSQIVNDFQKGDIAEGYSVSREKKESFPLTVTSAQKNPTAFYLCASSFRDRSYEQYFGPGTRLTVT.

This chain uses TRBV10-3 with TRBJ2-3, with TRBD2 identical over 7 bases. The CDR3 extends over 15 amino acids. V shed 3 bases and J 3 bases; nucleotides not matched to a gene: 6. Looked up from germline, CDR1 is ENHRY and CDR2 is SYGVKD. For the CDR3, the DNA is TGTGCCATCAGTGATCCGCAGGGAGGGACAGATACGCAGTATTTT. It translates to CAISDPQGGTDTQYF.

This clone is a singleton in its sample. This rearrangement joins TRBV5-5 to TRBJ1-3; no firm D call. V was pared by 0 bases and J by 3 bases, with 13 bases between. CDR1 SGHKS and CDR2 YYEKEE come from the germline V gene (reference sequence). The CDR3 totals 16 residues. The CDR3 bases are TGTGCCAGCAGCTTGGCTCAAGAGGTTTATGGAAACACCATATATTTT. This sequence encodes CASSLAQEVYGNTIYF.

This CDR3 reads CASSFIEGNTIYF. CDR3 DNA sequence: TGTGCCAGCAGTTTCATCGAGGGAAACACCATATATTTT. The rearrangement links TRBV28 to TRBJ1-3; no reliable D call. Germline V gives CDR1 MDHEN, CDR2 SYDVKM. The V end lost 3 bases, the J end lost 4 bases, and 7 bases lay between the germline ends. The CDR3 consists of 13 residues.